These 25 T cell receptor beta chains originate from one sample sequenced in a study of CD8+CD57+ T cells in acquired aplastic anemia. Patients chosen for sequencing had shown CD8+CD57+ cell expansion by flow cytometry. TCR beta VDJ and CDR3 profiling used genomic DNA as template. TCRdb ran MiXCR on the reads and lists one entry per CDR3 protein. The table lists fewer than 300,000 distinct CDR3 sequences, around 82% of them singletons. Sequencing used sorted CD4+, CD8+, or CD8+CD57+ T cells (not recorded which) from PBMCs. These receptors originate from a human donor with aplastic anemia.

In regard to this clonotype: The junction departs from the called germline gene at one end, perhaps through a read error. This sequence joins TRBV19 and TRBJ1-3; D is unclear. Germline V gives CDR1 LNHDA, CDR2 SQIVND (reference sequence). The CDR3 contains 16 residues. CDR3 nucleotide sequence: TGTGCCAGTAGCTTAAATAGCGGATACTCTGAGAACTTCTTATGGTTT. Protein: CASSLNSGYSENFLWF.

The chain combines TRBV9 with TRBJ2-2, with D perhaps TRBD2 (7 bases). This CDR3 region has 17 residues. Trimming stripped 3 bases from V and 0 bases from J, with 15 bases between. Germline CDR1 and CDR2: SGDLS and YYNGEE. DNA of the CDR3: TGTGCCAGCAGCGACGGGCCCGGGGGGCCGAACACCGGGGAGCTGTTTTTT. Translated, it gives CASSDGPGGPNTGELFF.

To note about this clonotype: Germline and junction disagree at one end, which may indicate a read error. The chain employs TRBV9 and TRBJ2-3, with 7 bases lining up with TRBD2. CDR1 and CDR2 from the germline V gene are SGDLS and YYNGEE. The CDR3 loop spans 14 amino acids. The CDR3 sequence is CASSSAGASYTPHF. In nucleotides, the CDR3 is TGTGCCAGCAGCTCCGCGGGAGCCTCCTATACGCCACATTTT. Drawing the rest from reference TRBV9 and TRBJ2-3, the complete variable domain is DSGVTQTPKHLITATGQRVTLRCSPRSGDLSVYWYQQSLDQGLQFLIQYYNGEERAKGNILERFSAQQFPDLHSELNLSSLELGDSALYFCASSSAGASYTPHFGPGTRLTVL.

This clonotype was seen repeatedly, ten times or more. The chain uses TRBV20-1 and TRBJ2-4; TRBD1 or TRBD2 may be the D gene (5 bases each). The CDR3 runs 13 residues. Germline V gives CDR1 DFQATT, CDR2 SNEGSKA (reference sequence). V was shortened by 6 bases and J by 0 bases, with 9 bases between the two germline ends. This CDR3 is CSAGVSAKNIQYF. The CDR3 nucleotides are TGCAGTGCGGGGGTTTCAGCCAAAAACATTCAGTACTTC.

The V and J genes are TRBV2 and TRBJ2-3, with 9 bases lining up with TRBD2. From germline, CDR1 is SNHLY and CDR2 FYNNEI. This CDR3 contains 13 residues. After removal of 8 bases from V and 6 bases from J, the junction contained 6 bases not matched to a gene. As DNA, the CDR3 is TGTGCCAGCGTAGCGGGAGATCCCGATACGCAGTATTTT. Translated, it gives CASVAGDPDTQYF.

As for this clonotype: The CDR3 does not close with the conserved phenylalanine or tryptophan, likely indicating a read error. The limits of the CDR3 on the DNA are not certain, so only TCRdb's listed CDR3 is given. The chain employs TRBV9 and TRBJ2-3. Germline CDR1 and CDR2: SGDLS and YYNGEE. The CDR3 contains 13 residues when both ends are counted. The CDR3 loop is CASSALGTDTTYI.

The chain combines TRBV2 with TRBJ2-1; the match to TRBD2 covers 8 bases. J gave up 9 bases and V 10 bases, and 5 bases lay outside the gene matches. CDR1 SNHLY and CDR2 FYNNEI come from the germline V gene. The CDR3 runs to 11 residues. Here the CDR3 reads CATGGPGEQFF. The CDR3, as DNA: TGTGCCACGGGGGGGCCGGGTGAGCAGTTCTTC.

J is TRBJ2-7 and V is TRBV7-8, with D hard to call. The CDR3 contains 18 residues. V lost 2 bases and J 1 base, leaving 21 bases between the germline ends. Germline-derived CDR1 and CDR2 are SGHVS and FQNEAQ. The CDR3 DNA reads as TGTGCCAGCAGCTTACATGCAGACGGCGCAGCGCTTTCCTACGAGCAGTACGTC. Encoded protein: CASSLHADGAALSYEQYV.

In regard to this clonotype: The final CDR3 position lacks the conserved phenylalanine or tryptophan, pointing to a likely read error. This sequence joins TRBV7-3 and TRBJ2-1; perhaps D is TRBD1 or TRBD2 (5 bases each). The ends were cut back, 7 bases at V and 8 bases at J, with 15 bases in the middle. The CDR3 length is 13 residues. In germline, CDR1 is SGHTA, CDR2 FQGTGA. CDR3 sequence: CASTREGNHEQFL. The DNA for the CDR3 is TGTGCCAGCACAAGAGAGGGGAACCATGAGCAGTTCTTA.

This chain links TRBV2 with TRBJ2-7; 7 bases fit TRBD2. The CDR3 sequence is 13 residues long. Trimming at V came to 10 bases and at J to 7 bases, leaving 13 bases not matched to a gene. Germline CDR1 SNHLY, CDR2 FYNNEI. The CDR3 nucleotides read TGTGCCACCTCAGTCGGGAGGTCGAGGGAGCAGTACGTC. Its translation is CATSVGRSREQYV.

The sample holds a few counts of this clonotype. This chain joins TRBV5-6 and TRBJ2-1, with a weak D call TRBD2 (6 bases). The CDR3 has 15 residues. Trimming took off 8 bases at V and 1 base at J, with 16 bases between the two ends. The V gene's germline CDR1 is SGHDT and CDR2 YYEEEE. CDR3 DNA: TGTGCCAGTAGTGTTGGGGGGAGATCCTACAATGAGCAGTTCTTC. It is translated as CASSVGGRSYNEQFF.

There are a few counts of this clonotype. The CDR3 region is CASSLDLTTNTEAFF. The CDR3 bases are TGTGCCAGCAGCTTAGATCTCACAACAAACACTGAAGCTTTCTTT. This chain links TRBV7-6 with TRBJ1-1, with D hard to call. V shed 1 base and J shed 2 bases, with 11 bases lying between them. From germline, CDR1 is SGHVS and CDR2 FNYEAQ. This CDR3 contains 15 residues.

Note on this clonotype: At one of its ends the junction is not consistent with the germline gene, which may arise from a read error. This chain links TRBV9 with TRBJ2-3, with a possible D match to TRBD2 (7 bases). CDR1 SGDLS and CDR2 YYNGEE come from the germline V gene. This CDR3 region has 13 residues. CDR3 in amino acids: CASSGEGGTTQAF. The CDR3 nucleotides are TGTGCCAGCAGCGGGGAGGGGGGGACCACTCAAGCTTTT.

On this clonotype itself: An end of the junction does not agree with germline; a read error may underlie this. The J gene is TRBJ2-3, the V gene TRBV19; 7 nucleotides match TRBD2. Per the germline V gene, CDR1 is LNHDA and CDR2 is SQIVND (reference sequence). The CDR3 sequence is 15 residues long. CDR3: CASSLGRATYDKQYF. The DNA for the CDR3 is TGTGCCAGCAGCTTAGGGAGGGCAACCTACGATAAGCAGTATTTT. Full variable domain (missing parts from reference TRBV19 and TRBJ2-3): DGGITQSPKYLFRKEGQNVTLSCEQNLNHDAMYWYRQDPGQGLRLIYYSQIVNDFQKGDIAEGYSVSREKKESFPLTVTSAQKNPTAFYLCASSLGRATYDKQYFGPGTRLTVL.

This clonotype was seen a few times. J is TRBJ1-5 and V is TRBV10-3, with 7 bases that match TRBD1. The CDR3 contains 14 residues. V lost 6 bases, J lost 5 bases, and 7 bases stayed unmatched. The germline gives CDR1 ENHRY, CDR2 SYGVKD. CDR3 nucleotides: TGTGCCATCAGCACAGGGGTCGGGGATCAGCCCCAGCATTTT. Translating gives CAISTGVGDQPQHF.

The V and J genes are TRBV7-9 and TRBJ1-2, with 7 bases matching TRBD1. Germline V gene lookup returns CDR1 SEHNR and CDR2 FQNEAQ (reference sequence). The CDR3 has 16 amino acids. The V gene end was trimmed by 4 bases and the J gene end by 10 bases; junction bases not matched to a gene: 18. CDR3 coding DNA: TGTGCCAGCAGCTACGACAGGGCAATCTACGAGCAGTACTACACCTTC. This codes for CASSYDRAIYEQYYTF.

Concerning this clonotype: A much larger clone is a single base away; this may be a read error. Likely a read error: the CDR3 ends without its conserved phenylalanine or tryptophan. Because the CDR3's place on the DNA is in doubt, the DNA is left out and the CDR3 is given as listed by TCRdb. The gene calls are TRBV7-3 and TRBJ2-5; the DNA was not used to check the table's D call, TRBD1. Per germline, CDR1 SGHTA and CDR2 FQGTGA. Inclusive of both ends, the CDR3 amounts to 13 amino acids. The chain's CDR3 is CASSLHLTGNTEV.

As regards this clonotype: Because the CDR3 is missing its conserved closing phenylalanine or tryptophan, this is likely a read error. The DNA is left out, because the CDR3 cannot be placed on it with certainty; the CDR3 is given as TCRdb lists it. The rearrangement links TRBV7-2 to TRBJ2-3. The CDR3 is 13 residues long, counting both termini. Germline CDR1 is SGHTA and CDR2 is FQGNSA. The CDR3 is CASGLGGTDAKYY.

This clonotype was seen repeatedly, ten times or more. The chain combines TRBV6-2 or TRBV6-3 with TRBJ1-1; D is ambiguous. Germline CDR1 MNHEY, CDR2 SVGEGT. The ends were cut back, 3 bases at V and 0 bases at J, with 5 bases in the middle. CDR3 length: 13 residues. The CDR3 protein is CASSYVLNTEAFF. CDR3 DNA: TGTGCCAGCAGTTATGTATTGAACACTGAAGCTTTCTTT.

This clonotype was found many times. V usage is TRBV5-6 and J usage is TRBJ2-1, with D perhaps matching TRBD1 or TRBD2 (5 bases each). V lost 0 bases and J lost 1, with 8 bases in between. The CDR3 extends over 15 amino acids. Germline V lookup: CDR1 SGHDT, CDR2 YYEEEE. The CDR3 DNA follows: TGTGCCAGCAGCTTGGAGAGGGGATCCTACAATGAGCAGTTCTTC. This sequence encodes CASSLERGSYNEQFF.

The CDR3 bases are TGTGCCAGCAGCTTCCATCGACCAGAGACAATCCTTTCCTACGAGCAGTACGTC. Translated: CASSFHRPETILSYEQYV. The rearrangement joins TRBV7-2 to TRBJ2-7; no definite D call. Germline CDR1 is SGHTA and CDR2 is FQGNSA. This CDR3 contains 18 residues. V lost 3 bases, J lost 1 base, and 22 bases lay in between.

This clonotype was observed a single time. The junction shows a germline mismatch at one end, possibly a read error. This chain joins TRBV5-1 and TRBJ1-5, with D hard to call. Germline values: CDR1 SGHRS, CDR2 YFSETQ. This CDR3 is built from 15 residues. The CDR3, as DNA: TGTGCCAGCAGCTTGGCCGGGCAATCCTATCAGCCCCAGCATTTT. Its translation is CASSLAGQSYQPQHF.

V and J are TRBV11-2 and TRBJ2-3; D unclear. The CDR3 length is 12 residues. V was clipped by 2 bases and J by 9 bases, with 9 bases between them. The germline V gene encodes CDR1 SGHAT and CDR2 FQNNGV. The DNA of the CDR3 is TGTGCCAGCAGCTTACGCTCCGCCACGCAGTATTTT. Translation gives CASSLRSATQYF.

Notes on this clonotype: This CDR3 fails to terminate in the conserved phenylalanine or tryptophan, so it likely reflects a read error. It is unclear where the CDR3 begins or ends on the DNA, so no DNA is shown, and the CDR3 is as TCRdb lists it. The gene calls are TRBV7-8 and TRBJ2-3; the table calls TRBD2, which could not be checked here. CDR1 and CDR2 from the germline V gene are SGHVS and FQNEAQ. A total of 13 residues make up the CDR3, ends included. The CDR3 region is CASSLAGGADQQY.

This clonotype was picked up a small number of times. V and J are TRBV7-8 and TRBJ1-4; D is ambiguous. The germline V and J ends were trimmed by 0 bases and 7 bases, with 6 bases remaining between them. The length of the CDR3 is 13 residues. Germline V lookup: CDR1 SGHVS, CDR2 FQNEAQ. The CDR3 loop is CASSLAGGEKLFF. The CDR3 nucleotides read TGTGCCAGCAGCTTAGCGGGAGGTGAAAAACTGTTTTTT.